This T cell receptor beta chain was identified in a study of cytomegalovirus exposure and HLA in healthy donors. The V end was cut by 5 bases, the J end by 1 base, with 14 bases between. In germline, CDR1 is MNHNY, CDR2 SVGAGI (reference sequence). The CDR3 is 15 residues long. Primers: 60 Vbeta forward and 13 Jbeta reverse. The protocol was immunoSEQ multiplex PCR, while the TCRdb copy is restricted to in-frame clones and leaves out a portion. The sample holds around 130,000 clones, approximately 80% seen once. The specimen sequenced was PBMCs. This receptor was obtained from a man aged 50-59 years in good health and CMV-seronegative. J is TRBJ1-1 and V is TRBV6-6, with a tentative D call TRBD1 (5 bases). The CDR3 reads CASSPTVNTNTEAFF. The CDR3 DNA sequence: TGTGCCAGCAGTCCGACAGTTAATACGAACACTGAAGCTTTCTTT.